The next 7 T cell receptor beta chains were all read from a single sample in a study of human T cells and chemical hapten exposure. TCRdb processed the RACE reads anew with MiXCR; each CDR3 protein has one entry. Of about 15,000 distinct CDR3 sequences in the sample, about a sixth were seen once. Time point indicated: patch test 1, 2 weeks after DPC sensitization. Treatment meaning: therapeutic diphenylcyclopropenone sensitization with weekly scalp DPC. Material: whole blood, obtained in connection with sensitization to the hapten diphenylcyclopropenone (DPC). The receptors here all came from a woman aged 25 to 45 with alopecia areata. Some clones in this sample may be carry-over from other donors' samples.

This clonotype has more than one count but fewer than ten. The chain combines TRBV24-1 with TRBJ2-1; TRBD2 aligns across 13 bases. Trimming cost V 7 bases and J 10 bases; bases outside gene matches: 3. Germline lookup yields CDR1 KGHDR and CDR2 SFDVKD. CDR3 size: 13 residues. CDR3 nucleotide sequence: TGTGCCACCAGGGGGACTAGCGGGACGGAGCAGTTCTTC. Its protein product is CATRGTSGTEQFF.

In this sample, this clonotype is medium-sized (0.01 to 0.1%). This sequence joins TRBV6-2 or TRBV6-3 and TRBJ2-1; a weak D match, TRBD2 (6 bases). Trimming pared 5 bases from V and 10 bases from J, leaving 15 bases between. The germline CDR1 and CDR2 sequences are MNHEY and SVGEGT. CDR3 length: 13 amino acids. The CDR3 region has the DNA TGTGCCAGCAGTGAAGTTAGCGGCGGGGAGCAGTTCTTC. Translation gives CASSEVSGGEQFF.

The V and J genes are TRBV29-1 and TRBJ2-1, with a possible D match to TRBD1 (5 bases). V shed 3 bases and J shed 7 bases, with 10 bases lying between them. Germline V lookup: CDR1 SQVTM, CDR2 ANQGSEA. This CDR3 comprises 12 residues. The CDR3 sequence: CSVEPGKNEQFF. The CDR3 DNA reads TGCAGCGTTGAGCCAGGGAAAAATGAGCAGTTCTTC.

This clonotype appeared many times. This chain uses TRBV29-1 with TRBJ1-6; the match to TRBD1 covers 9 bases. Trimming removed 6 bases from V and 7 bases from J; junction bases left unmatched: 4. The CDR3 extends over 13 amino acids. CDR1 and CDR2 from the germline V gene are SQVTM and ANQGSEA. The CDR3 nucleotides are TGCAGCGTGGGACAGGGAATAAATTCACCCCTCCACTTT. This codes for CSVGQGINSPLHF.

This clonotype is classed as medium-sized. This chain joins TRBV10-3 and TRBJ1-5; 7 bases are a match to TRBD1. V trimming: 4 bases; J trimming: 13 bases; junction bases outside the gene matches: 4. CDR1 and CDR2 (germline): ENHRY, SYGVKD. CDR3 length: 11 residues. Here the CDR3 reads CAISAGTVQHF. The CDR3 DNA sequence: TGTGCCATCAGTGCCGGGACAGTGCAGCATTTT.

The V and J genes are TRBV12-3 or TRBV12-4 and TRBJ2-4; D call uncertain. Deletions cut 5 bases from V and 4 bases from J, with 3 bases between. The length of the CDR3 is 11 residues. CDR3: CASSPKNIQYF. The DNA of the CDR3 is TGTGCCAGCAGTCCTAAAAACATTCAGTACTTC.

The table lists this clonotype with many counts. The J gene is TRBJ2-7, the V gene TRBV2; the D gene could be TRBD1 or TRBD2 (5 bases each). Germline assignment: CDR1 SNHLY and CDR2 FYNNEI. The V end was cut by 6 bases, the J end by 5 bases, with 11 bases between. The CDR3 runs to 12 residues. The CDR3: CASRKRDHEQYV. In DNA form, the CDR3 reads TGTGCCAGCAGGAAACGGGACCACGAGCAGTACGTC.